This T cell receptor (beta chain) was profiled in a study of blood T cell repertoires in COVID-19. Study details: Material from acute and convalescent COVID-19 was sourced from the United States, Italy and Spain. PBMCs, B-cell-depleted T cells, or T cells provided the cDNA or gDNA that made up the material.

Per the original methods: Estimated nucleated cell counts came from reference gene primer amplification. The protocol was immunoSEQ multiplex PCR, while the TCRdb copy is restricted to in-frame clones and leaves out a portion. The V and J calls and clone size come from that table; D and trimming were worked out from the DNA. The data show some 350,000 clones, more than 70% seen once. V lost 2 bases, J lost 4 bases, and 6 bases lay in between. This CDR3 contains 13 residues. Germline lookup yields CDR1 SGHNT and CDR2 YENEEA. The chain has TRBV11-3 and TRBJ2-1; tentative D call: TRBD1 (5 bases). Sequenced sample: peripheral blood. The TCR sequence derives from a man aged 30-40 years with active or convalescent COVID-19. The CDR3 here is CASSLHRYNEQFF. In DNA form, the CDR3 reads TGTGCCAGCAGCTTACACAGGTACAATGAGCAGTTCTTC.